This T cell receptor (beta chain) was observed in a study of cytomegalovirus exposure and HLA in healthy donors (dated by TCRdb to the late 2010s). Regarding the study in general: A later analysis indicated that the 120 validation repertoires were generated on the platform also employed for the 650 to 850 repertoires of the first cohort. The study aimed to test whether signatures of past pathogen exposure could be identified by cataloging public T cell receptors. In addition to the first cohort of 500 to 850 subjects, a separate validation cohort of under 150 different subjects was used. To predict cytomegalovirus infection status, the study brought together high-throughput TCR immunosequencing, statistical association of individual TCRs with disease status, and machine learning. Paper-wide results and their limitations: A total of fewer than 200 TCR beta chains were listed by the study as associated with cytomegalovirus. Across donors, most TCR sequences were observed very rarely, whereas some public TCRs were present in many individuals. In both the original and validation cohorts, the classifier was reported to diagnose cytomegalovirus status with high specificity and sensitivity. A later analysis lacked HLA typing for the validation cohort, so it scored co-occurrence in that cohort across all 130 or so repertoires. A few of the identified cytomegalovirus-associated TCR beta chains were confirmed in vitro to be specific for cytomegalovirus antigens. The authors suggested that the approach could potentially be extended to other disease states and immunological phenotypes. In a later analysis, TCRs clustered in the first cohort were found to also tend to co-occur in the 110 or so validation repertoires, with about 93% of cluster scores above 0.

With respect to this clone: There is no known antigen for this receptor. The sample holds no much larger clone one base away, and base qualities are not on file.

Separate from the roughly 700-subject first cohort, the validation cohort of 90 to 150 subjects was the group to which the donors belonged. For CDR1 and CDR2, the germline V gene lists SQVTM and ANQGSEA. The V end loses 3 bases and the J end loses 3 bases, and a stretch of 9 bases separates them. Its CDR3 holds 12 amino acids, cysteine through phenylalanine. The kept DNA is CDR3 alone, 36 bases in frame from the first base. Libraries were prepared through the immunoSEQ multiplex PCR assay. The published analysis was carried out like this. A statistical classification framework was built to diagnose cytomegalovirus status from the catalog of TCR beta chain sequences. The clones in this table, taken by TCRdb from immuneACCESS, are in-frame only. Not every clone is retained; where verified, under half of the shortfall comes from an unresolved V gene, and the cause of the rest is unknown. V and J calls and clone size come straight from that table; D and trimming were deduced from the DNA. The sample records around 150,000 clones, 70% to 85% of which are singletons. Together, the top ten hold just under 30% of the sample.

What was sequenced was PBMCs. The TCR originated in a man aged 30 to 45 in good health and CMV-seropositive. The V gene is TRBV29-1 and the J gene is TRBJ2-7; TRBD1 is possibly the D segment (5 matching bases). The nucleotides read TGCAGCGTTGAGAGCAGGGACTACGAGCAGTACTTC. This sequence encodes CSVESRDYEQYF.